Below are 9 T cell receptor beta chains sequenced from a single sample in a study of T cell responses to AZD1222 COVID-19 vaccine. The table came from immunoSEQ multiplex PCR; TCRdb's copy has only in-frame clones and leaves some out. The table has some 160,000 clones, approximately 90% seen once. This sample comprised peripheral blood, obtained 28 days after the second AZD1222 dose. The receptors were sampled from an adult who received the AZD1222 COVID-19 vaccine.

This clone was recorded once. CDR3 DNA: TGTGCCAGCAGCCCGGGACACTCCAACTATGGCTACACCTTC. This gives the protein CASSPGHSNYGYTF. This sequence joins TRBV6-5 and TRBJ1-2, with D possibly TRBD1 on 6 matching bases. Germline CDR1 is MNHEY and CDR2 is SVGAGI. CDR3 length: 14 amino acids. Trimming took off 6 bases at V and 2 bases at J, with 13 bases between the two ends.

This chain joins TRBV27 and TRBJ2-7; D is possibly TRBD2 (6 bases). The V end lost 5 bases, the J end lost 5 bases, and 13 bases lay between the germline ends. CDR3 length equals 13 residues. Germline V gene lookup returns CDR1 MNHEY and CDR2 SMNVEV (reference sequence). The CDR3 loop reads CASSPTSLNEQYF. CDR3 nucleotides: TGTGCCAGCAGTCCCACTAGCCTGAACGAGCAGTACTTC.

The V and J genes are TRBV5-6 and TRBJ1-5; 8 nucleotides match TRBD1. The junction had 7 bases not matched to a gene; V was cut back by 4 bases and J by 1 base. The germline CDR1 and CDR2 sequences are SGHDT and YYEEEE. The length of the CDR3 is 16 residues. The CDR3 protein is CASSRLDRGSNQPQHF. In DNA, the CDR3 is TGTGCCAGCAGCCGCCTCGACAGGGGCAGCAATCAGCCCCAGCATTTT.

This chain uses TRBV11-2 with TRBJ2-3; D is unclear. Per germline, CDR1 SGHAT and CDR2 FQNNGV. The V and J ends lost 0 bases and 1 base respectively, with 8 bases between them. The CDR3 is made up of 15 amino acids. CDR3 in DNA: TGTGCCAGCAGCTTAGATTCTCAGGGCACAGATACGCAGTATTTT. This codes for CASSLDSQGTDTQYF.

The V call is TRBV5-8, the J call TRBJ2-5, with 15 nucleotides matching TRBD2. Unmatched junction bases numbered 5, after V lost 0 bases and J lost 5 bases. The germline CDR1 and CDR2 sequences are SGHTS and YDEGEE. The CDR3 loop spans 17 amino acids. Here the CDR3 reads CASSLARTSGGAETQYF. In nucleotides, the CDR3 is TGTGCCAGCAGCTTGGCCCGGACTAGCGGGGGGGCGGAGACCCAGTACTTC. Supplemented by reference TRBV5-8 and TRBJ2-5, the full variable domain reads EAGVTQSPTHLIKTRGQQATLRCSPISGHTSVYWYQQALGLGLQFLLWYDEGEERNRGNFPPRFSGRQFPNYSSELNVNALELEDSALYLCASSLARTSGGAETQYFGPGTRLLVL.

This chain joins TRBV27 and TRBJ2-6; perhaps TRBD1 as D (6 bases). The CDR3 has 18 residues. The V end was cut by 5 bases, the J end by 0 bases, with 17 bases between. Germline assignment: CDR1 MNHEY and CDR2 SMNVEV (reference sequence). The CDR3 spells CASSPDRPLSSGANVLTF. The CDR3 nucleotides read TGTGCCAGCAGTCCAGACAGGCCCCTGAGCTCTGGGGCCAACGTCCTGACTTTC.

The chain links TRBV7-9 to TRBJ1-2, with D perhaps TRBD1 (5 bases). The CDR3 runs to 16 residues. V was cut by 2 bases and J by 3 bases, with 16 bases left in between. Germline V gene sequence: CDR1 SEHNR, CDR2 FQNEAQ (reference sequence). The CDR3 sequence: CASSLWGAPRDYGYTF. DNA of the CDR3: TGTGCCAGCAGCTTATGGGGCGCTCCCCGTGACTATGGCTACACCTTC.

This clone is medium-sized. The J gene is TRBJ2-7, the V gene TRBV6-1; no clear D gene. Trimming stripped 5 bases from V and 0 bases from J, with 14 bases between. The CDR3 totals 15 residues. Germline-derived CDR1 and CDR2 are MNHNS and SASEGT. The chain's CDR3 is CASSPRARSSYEQYF. The CDR3 coding sequence is TGTGCCAGCAGTCCCCGGGCCAGGAGCTCCTACGAGCAGTACTTC.

The chain has TRBV7-9 and TRBJ1-2; D is possibly TRBD1 (6 bases). Trimming left V 0 bases short and J 5 bases short, with 10 bases between. The CDR3 contains 14 residues. Germline lookup yields CDR1 SEHNR and CDR2 FQNEAQ (reference sequence). The CDR3 loop reads CASSLAGGRYGYTF. In nucleotides, the CDR3 is TGTGCCAGCAGCTTAGCAGGGGGTCGGTATGGCTACACCTTC.